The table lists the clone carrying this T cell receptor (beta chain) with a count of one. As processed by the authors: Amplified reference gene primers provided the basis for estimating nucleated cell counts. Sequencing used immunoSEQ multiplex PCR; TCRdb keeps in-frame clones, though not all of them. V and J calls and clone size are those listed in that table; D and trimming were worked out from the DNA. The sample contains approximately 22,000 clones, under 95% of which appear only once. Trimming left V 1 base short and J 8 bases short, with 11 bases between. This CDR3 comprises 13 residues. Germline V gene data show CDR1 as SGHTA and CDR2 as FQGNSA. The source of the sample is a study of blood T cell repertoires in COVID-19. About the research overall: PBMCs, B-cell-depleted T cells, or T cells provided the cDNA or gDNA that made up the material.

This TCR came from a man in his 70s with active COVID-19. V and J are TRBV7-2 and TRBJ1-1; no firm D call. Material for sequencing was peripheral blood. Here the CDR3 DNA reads TGTGCCAGCAGCTTAGATGGAGCGAGAGAAGCTTTCTTT. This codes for CASSLDGAREAFF.